These 17 T cell receptor beta chains came from one sample sequenced in a study of blood T cell repertoires in COVID-19. Sequencing used immunoSEQ multiplex PCR; TCRdb keeps in-frame clones, though not all of them. The profile shows 99,000 or so clones, over 75% of them singletons. The sequencing sample was made of peripheral blood. These receptors were taken from a man aged 50-60 years with acute or convalescent COVID-19.

V gene TRBV11-2 combines with J gene TRBJ2-7; D not resolved. This CDR3 has 14 amino acids. Trimming pared 4 bases from V and 1 base from J, leaving 11 bases between. Per the germline V gene, CDR1 is SGHAT and CDR2 is FQNNGV. CDR3: CASSSPRISYEQYF. The CDR3 region has the DNA TGTGCCAGCAGCTCCCCGCGTATATCCTACGAGCAGTACTTC.

This chain connects TRBV12-3 or TRBV12-4 to TRBJ1-2, with 8 positions matching TRBD1. Unmatched junction bases numbered 4, after V lost 6 bases and J lost 4 bases. The CDR3 runs to 13 residues. CDR3 in DNA: TGTGCCAGCAGCCCAGACAGGGGCTATGGCTACACCTTC. This translates into CASSPDRGYGYTF.

This clone was observed a handful of times. This chain connects TRBV15 to TRBJ1-1; 8 bases map to TRBD1. The CDR3 covers 14 residues. V was clipped by 5 bases and J by 1 base; unmatched bases: 3. Germline CDR1 LNHNV, CDR2 YYDKDF (reference sequence). The CDR3 bases are TGTGCCACCAGCGTACAGGGGGGGAACACTGAAGCTTTCTTT. Amino acid sequence: CATSVQGGNTEAFF.

This sequence joins TRBV23-1 and TRBJ2-7, with D perhaps TRBD2 (6 bases). TRBV23-1 is identified as an open reading frame with a role that is uncertain. This CDR3 is built from 16 residues. The V and J ends lost 1 base and 3 bases respectively, with 16 bases between them. In DNA, the CDR3 is TGCGCCAGCAGTCAATATCCCCCTTGGAGGGTCTACGAGCAGTACTTC. Residues: CASSQYPPWRVYEQYF.

The chain recombines TRBV18 with TRBJ1-4, with D hard to call. CDR3 length equals 16 residues. Germline CDR1 reads KGHSH; CDR2 reads LQKENI. The V end lost 1 base, the J end lost 4 bases, and 13 bases lay between the germline ends. CDR3 sequence (DNA): TGTGCCAGCTCACCACTCGGGGAACAATATAATGAAAAACTGTTTTTT. Protein sequence: CASSPLGEQYNEKLFF.

The J gene is TRBJ2-4, the V gene TRBV30, with 8 nucleotides matching TRBD1. V was clipped by 2 bases and J by 4 bases; unmatched bases: 7. The CDR3 totals 15 residues. Germline CDR1 is GTSNPN and CDR2 is SVGIG (reference sequence). For the CDR3, the DNA is TGTGCCTGGAGTAGGGACAGGAGCACAAAAAACATTCAGTACTTC. This sequence encodes CAWSRDRSTKNIQYF.

This rearrangement joins TRBV5-1 to TRBJ1-1; D unclear. The CDR3 covers 13 residues. V lost 6 bases, J lost 5 bases, and 14 bases lay in between. Germline CDR1 SGHRS, CDR2 YFSETQ. The CDR3 protein is CASTQTGGTEAFF. In nucleotides, the CDR3 is TGCGCCAGCACCCAGACGGGTGGGACTGAAGCTTTCTTT.

This clone was picked up one time. The chain uses TRBV5-1 and TRBJ1-2; 8 bases match TRBD1. The CDR3 covers 14 residues. With V trimmed by 0 bases and J by 3 bases, 1 base remained unmatched. Germline CDR1 SGHRS, CDR2 YFSETQ. CDR3 sequence: CASSLATGDYGYTF. The CDR3 bases are TGCGCCAGCAGCTTGGCGACAGGGGACTATGGCTACACCTTC.

This clone was observed a single time. Compared with germline, one end of the junction differs, possibly owing to a read error. The rearrangement joins TRBV6-2 or TRBV6-3 to TRBJ2-7; 8 bases agree with TRBD2. Per germline, CDR1 MNHEY and CDR2 SVGEGT. This CDR3 comprises 11 residues. For the CDR3, the DNA is TGTGCCAGCAGCCCCGGGACTAGTATGATTTTC. This sequence encodes CASSPGTSMIF.

The chain employs TRBV11-3 and TRBJ2-5; 11 bases agree with TRBD1. The CDR3 loop spans 20 amino acids. CDR1 is SGHNT and CDR2 is YENEEA in the germline V gene. Unmatched junction bases numbered 19, after V lost 2 bases and J lost 5 bases. CDR3 amino acids: CASSLLSQGTGGRVRETQYF. The DNA for the CDR3 is TGTGCCAGCAGCTTATTATCACAGGGGACAGGGGGAAGGGTTCGGGAGACCCAGTACTTC.

J is TRBJ1-2 and V is TRBV14; D gene ambiguous. Germline CDR1 and CDR2: SGHDN and FVKESK. The CDR3 covers 15 residues. The V gene lost 0 bases and the J gene lost 2 bases, with 10 bases spanning the gap. For the CDR3, the DNA is TGTGCCAGCAGCCAAGAATCTGTGACAAACTATGGCTACACCTTC. Protein sequence: CASSQESVTNYGYTF.

CDR3: CASSKLNLGTMNNEQFF. CDR3 nucleotides: TGTGCCAGCAGCAAGTTAAATCTGGGGACTATGAACAATGAGCAGTTCTTC. The V call is TRBV21-1, the J call TRBJ2-1; the table's D call, TRBD2, has no DNA check behind it. TRBV21-1 is a documented pseudogene. The CDR3 contains 17 residues.

The chain combines TRBV3-1 (or the pseudogene TRBV3-2) with TRBJ2-7, with 8 nucleotides matching TRBD2. The V and J ends lost 3 bases and 0 bases, in that order; junction bases with no gene match: 7. The CDR3 contains 16 residues. Germline loops: CDR1 LGHDT, CDR2 YNNKEL (reference sequence). The CDR3 sequence: CASSQFGGGDSYEQYF. CDR3 nucleotide sequence: TGTGCCAGCAGCCAGTTCGGGGGGGGCGACTCCTACGAGCAGTACTTC.

The chain is built from TRBV7-9 and TRBJ2-7, with 11 nucleotides matching TRBD1. Germline CDR1 and CDR2: SEHNR and FQNEAQ (reference sequence). This CDR3 contains 15 residues. V shed 5 bases and J 3 bases; nucleotides not matched to a gene: 6. CDR3 DNA sequence: TGTGCCAGCAGCCCTGGGACAGGGGGTAGCTACGAGCAGTACTTC. Protein: CASSPGTGGSYEQYF. The full variable domain, completed using reference TRBV7-9 and TRBJ2-7, is DTGVSQNPRHKITKRGQNVTFRCDPISEHNRLYWYRQTLGQGPEFLTYFQNEAQLEKSRLLSDRFSAERPKGSFSTLEIQRTEQGDSAMYLCASSPGTGGSYEQYFGPGTRLTVT.

In its sample, this clone was seen once. This rearrangement joins TRBV29-1 to TRBJ2-7; possibly TRBD2 for D (5 bases). The CDR3 is made up of 13 amino acids. Trimming removed 6 bases at V and 1 base at J, with 13 bases between. Germline CDR1 SQVTM, CDR2 ANQGSEA. The CDR3 loop is CSVADGVSYEQYF. Written as DNA, the CDR3 is TGCAGCGTAGCTGACGGGGTTTCCTACGAGCAGTACTTC.

The chain uses TRBV10-3 and TRBJ1-1; possible D gene TRBD1, 5 bases. Germline V lookup: CDR1 ENHRY, CDR2 SYGVKD. The CDR3 length is 12 residues. V lost 4 bases and J 5 bases, leaving 8 bases between the germline ends. The CDR3 loop is CAISGGETEAFF. For the CDR3, the DNA is TGTGCCATCAGTGGGGGGGAAACTGAAGCTTTCTTT.

The gene calls are TRBV27 and TRBJ2-7; no firm D call. V shed 1 base and J shed 7 bases, with 11 bases lying between them. The CDR3 loop spans 13 amino acids. Germline assignment: CDR1 MNHEY and CDR2 SMNVEV (reference sequence). CDR3 sequence reads: CASSLFSDKEQYF. As DNA, the CDR3 is TGTGCCAGCAGTTTATTCTCCGACAAAGAGCAGTACTTC.